This T cell receptor (beta chain) is drawn from a study of blood T cells in healthy people across ages. CDR1 SGHDN and CDR2 FVKESK come from the germline V gene. The CDR3 runs 18 residues. With 3 bases removed from V and 5 bases from J, the gap between germline ends came to 23 bases. The second PCR ran about 6 to 11 cycles with a sample-barcoded 5' primer and J-beta primers. From the 5' RACE reads, TCRdb called clonotypes with MiXCR, one entry per CDR3 protein. Of 500,000 to 550,000 distinct CDR3 sequences listed, 24% are singletons. These data were also filed under a second study, of T cells of mothers and their children.

This receptor was identified in a boy under 18 in good health. Sequenced material: blood. The chain carries TRBV14 and TRBJ2-1, with a tentative D call TRBD2 (5 bases). CDR3 DNA: TGTGCCAGCAGCCACACAAGAACCCTAGCTTCCCTTGACAATGAGCAGTTCTTC. This translates into CASSHTRTLASLDNEQFF.